These T cell receptor beta chains were read from a single sample in a study of metastatic and nonmetastatic thyroid tumors. MiXCR re-clonotyped the PCR reads for TCRdb. The sample records under 95,000 clones, about 13% being singletons. The specimen was blood. These receptors all come from a female donor with papillary thyroid cancer or a benign thyroid nodule (not recorded which). Some clones in this sample may be carry-over from other donors' samples. The CDR3 runs from the conserved cysteine through the conserved F or W. Each record gives: V gene, J gene, CDR3 protein.

V: TRBV6-2/TRBV6-3; J: TRBJ1-2; CDR3: CASYASTGQGARYTF
V: TRBV2; J: TRBJ2-1; CDR3: CASSEILAGASEQFF
V: TRBV12-3/TRBV12-4; J: TRBJ2-7; CDR3: CASSGQGTPYEQYF
V: TRBV6-2/TRBV6-3; J: TRBJ2-7; CDR3: CASLGRGREQYF
V: TRBV12-3/TRBV12-4; J: TRBJ2-7; CDR3: CASSLEGHHEQYF
V: TRBV3-1; J: TRBJ1-2; CDR3: CASRKQGSHGYTF
V: TRBV28; J: TRBJ1-1; CDR3: CASRKDRYANTEAFF
V: TRBV6-2/TRBV6-3; J: TRBJ2-1; CDR3: CASISQVKHFF
V: TRBV3-1; J: TRBJ2-5; CDR3: CASSPRVEGIVTQYF
V: TRBV7-3; J: TRBJ2-3; CDR3: CASSPPGQGATQYF
V: TRBV29-1; J: TRBJ2-6; CDR3: CSVGYSGANVLTF
V: TRBV3-1; J: TRBJ2-3; CDR3: CASSLAGATNTQYF
V: TRBV2; J: TRBJ2-1; CDR3: CASSAGVSSYNEQFF
V: TRBV20-1; J: TRBJ2-1; CDR3: CSARDMGLDYNEQFF
V: TRBV7-2; J: TRBJ1-1; CDR3: CASSQPGRRTEAFF
V: TRBV2; J: TRBJ2-7; CDR3: CASSEVIVRQYF
V: TRBV7-2; J: TRBJ2-5; CDR3: CASSLNQETQYF
V: TRBV7-2; J: TRBJ1-4; CDR3: CASTRDSGAGAKLFF